The entry that follows covers one T cell receptor beta chain sequence. Antigen: not known. V lost 6 bases and J 3 bases, leaving 11 bases between the germline ends. Germline V lookup: CDR1 MNHEY, CDR2 SVGAGI. This CDR3 is 13 amino acids long. The sample comes from a study of Ad26.COV2.S vaccination and SARS-CoV-2 variants. Study-level points and caveats: CD8+ and CD4+ T cells specific for spike reportedly responded with substantial breadth after vaccination. The TCR-based breadth and depth measures might underestimate overall T cell responses.

This table comes from immunoSEQ multiplex PCR, and its TCRdb copy is limited to in-frame clones, with some not included. The sample shows hundreds of thousands of clones, about 89% of them seen only once. As to treatment: roughly 20 received Ad26.COV2.S at low or high dose, single or two shots; about five received placebo; per-sample allocation not given. The investigators took samples on day 63 after the first vaccine or placebo injection. The source material was peripheral blood, sampled in a trial of Ad26.COV2.S vaccine versus placebo. The rearrangement links TRBV6-5 to TRBJ1-2; no clear D. This TCR was sampled from a person aged 18-65 years who received the Ad26.COV2.S COVID-19 vaccine or a placebo. CDR3 residues: CASRPSGYYGYTF. In DNA, the CDR3 is TGTGCCAGCAGGCCCAGCGGGTACTATGGCTACACCTTC.